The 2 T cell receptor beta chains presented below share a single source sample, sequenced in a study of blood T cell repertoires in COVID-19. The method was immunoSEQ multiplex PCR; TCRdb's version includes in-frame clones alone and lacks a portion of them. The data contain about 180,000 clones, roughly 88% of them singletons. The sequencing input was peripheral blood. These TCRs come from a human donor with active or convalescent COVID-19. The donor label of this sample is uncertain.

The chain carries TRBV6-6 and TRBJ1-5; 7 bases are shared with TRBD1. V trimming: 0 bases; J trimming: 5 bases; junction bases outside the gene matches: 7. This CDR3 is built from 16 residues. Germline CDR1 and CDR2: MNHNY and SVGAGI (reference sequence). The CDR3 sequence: CASSYSLTGLDQPQHF. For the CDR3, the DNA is TGTGCCAGCAGTTACTCTCTGACAGGGTTGGATCAGCCCCAGCATTTT.

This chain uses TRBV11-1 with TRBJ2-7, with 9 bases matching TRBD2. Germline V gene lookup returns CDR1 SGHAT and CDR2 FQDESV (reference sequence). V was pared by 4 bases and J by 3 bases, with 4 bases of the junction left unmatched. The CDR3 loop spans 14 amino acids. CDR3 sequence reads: CASSSIAGVYEQYF. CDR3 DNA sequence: TGTGCCAGCAGCTCGATAGCGGGAGTCTACGAGCAGTACTTC.